The present entry profiles one T cell receptor (beta chain) with its context. Collection of a roughly 2.5 ml blood sample took place per donor. The data stem from a study of monozygotic twins with inflammatory bowel disease. Following a re-call of the 5' RACE reads, TCRdb has one entry per CDR3 protein and lacks DNA. The table lists some 300,000 distinct CDR3 sequences, with 5.6% in the top ten. The CDR3 has 14 residues. The chain has TRBV12-3 or TRBV12-4 and TRBJ1-1. This clonotype originated in a human donor with ulcerative colitis or Crohn's disease, or a healthy co-twin of an affected twin (not recorded which). Sequenced sample: blood. CDR3 sequence: CASSPYTIGLEAFF.